The T cell receptor beta chain described here comes from a study of beta chain features in type 1 diabetes. Expressed TCRB transcripts were sequenced because the isolated RNA had all been reverse transcribed beforehand. Profiled with immunoSEQ multiplex PCR; TCRdb holds only in-frame clones, not every one. Here the sample spans nearly 250,000 clones, roughly an eighth being singletons. On average, the one heparinised blood draw given by each donor was approximately 120 mL. Germline values: CDR1 SNHLY, CDR2 FYNNEI. The CDR3 contains 18 residues. J was trimmed by 0 bases and V by 2 bases; bases with no gene match: 5.

The receptor comes from a woman aged 40 to 55 in good health. The sequenced material came from naive CD4+ T cells from blood. This chain links TRBV2 with TRBJ1-6; 9 bases line up with TRBD1. This CDR3 reads CASSETGTGSSYNSPLHF. The CDR3 DNA sequence: TGTGCCAGCAGTGAAACCGGGACAGGGAGCTCCTATAATTCACCCCTCCACTTT. Full variable domain (remainder filled in from reference TRBV2 and TRBJ1-6): EPEVTQTPSHQVTQMGQEVILRCVPISNHLYFYWYRQILGQKVEFLVSFYNNEISEKSEIFDDQFSVERPDGSNFTLKIRSTKLEDSAMYFCASSETGTGSSYNSPLHFGNGTRLTVT.